This paragraph reports one TCR beta chain. Original handling: Using reference gene primer amplification, nucleated cell counts were estimated. Profiling relied on immunoSEQ multiplex PCR, and the TCRdb table lists in-frame clones only, not all of them. V and J calls and clone size follow that table, whereas D and trimming were derived from the DNA. The data show roughly 42,000 clones, 80% to 90% seen once. These data are taken from a study of blood T cell repertoires in COVID-19. Looking at the study overall: Researchers got acute and convalescent COVID-19 samples from the United States, Italy and Spain. PBMCs, B-cell-depleted T cells, or T cells provided the cDNA or gDNA that made up the material.

CDR3 length equals 14 residues. Germline loops: CDR1 SGHTA, CDR2 FQGNSA. The J segment lost 4 bases and the V segment lost 6 bases, leaving 7 bases of the junction unmatched. The sequence came from a human donor in a cohort sampled during active COVID-19. The sequenced sample consisted of peripheral blood. The rearrangement joins TRBV7-2 to TRBJ2-3; 7 nucleotides line up with TRBD2. DNA of the CDR3: TGTGCCAGCAGACGGGACTACTCGGCAGATACGCAGTATTTT. It translates to CASRRDYSADTQYF.